This T cell receptor beta chain was retrieved from a study of T cell responses to AZD1222 COVID-19 vaccine. Study-level findings and limits: Spike as a whole was targeted by vaccine-associated CD4 TCRs, dominant at 160-218 and 743-854.

With V trimmed by 5 bases and J by 6 bases, 16 bases remained unmatched. From germline, CDR1 is MNHEY and CDR2 SVGEGT. The CDR3 sequence is 18 residues long. TCRdb's copy holds only in-frame clones and misses some; the assay was immunoSEQ multiplex PCR. The table includes 55,000 to 75,000 clones, around nine tenths detected once. As concerns this clone: Its antigen is still unknown.

This sequence was found in an adult in good health. V is TRBV6-2 or TRBV6-3 and J is TRBJ2-2; 9 nucleotides align to TRBD1. Sequenced material: peripheral blood, taken on day 0 of AZD1222 vaccination. DNA of the CDR3: TGTGCCAGCAGTGACCTACAGGGGGCGAGATTCCGCGCCGGGGAGCTGTTTTTT. Protein product: CASSDLQGARFRAGELFF.